The clone carrying this T cell receptor beta chain was seen many times. As yet, its antigen is unknown. This sample stems from a study of early T cells in non-severe SARS-CoV-2 infection. Study-level background: Sequencing used unsorted whole-blood bulk RNA, so chains lack pairing.

General study points: Lookups in VDJdb leaned toward anti-spike CD8 responses and missed private and CD4 specificities.

Separate cDNA molecules each had unique molecular identifiers attached to them. TCRdb reprocessed the 5' RACE reads via MiXCR and lists one record per CDR3 protein. The data hold tens of thousands of distinct CDR3 sequences, with about 6.7% observed a single time. Germline V CDR1 and CDR2: SQVTM, ANQGSEA. This CDR3 comprises 17 residues. Trimming stripped 4 bases from V and 6 bases from J, with 25 bases between. The chain couples TRBV29-1 to TRBJ2-1; possible D gene TRBD2, 6 bases. Sequencing input: whole blood. This receptor was identified in an adult who was a healthcare worker with PCR-confirmed SARS-CoV-2 infection or an uninfected control (not recorded which). The CDR3 is CSVAGGLGGETTNEQFF. For the CDR3, the DNA is TGCAGCGTTGCCGGGGGTCTCGGGGGAGAGACCACCAATGAGCAGTTCTTC.